Below, one TCR beta chain is given with its context. Its target antigen remains unknown. No much larger clonotype is one base removed from it; base qualities were not supplied. These data belong to a study of blood T cells in healthy people across ages (dated by TCRdb to about 2015). Regarding the research as a whole: In model experiments, template switching captured roughly one uniquely barcoded TCR beta cDNA molecule for every two T cells. The study measured age-related changes in TCR beta repertoire diversity using deep sequencing normalized with unique cDNA molecular identifiers. The donors were split into four age groups: young (average around 15 years), middle-aged (39), aged (approximately 59) and long-lived (roughly 77). To avoid experimental bias, donors of different ages were distributed randomly across sequencing lanes. Two additional independent replicas of 1 million unique cDNA reads from the same blood draw were analyzed for two donors (one aged 18 to 29 and one aged 80 or older).

The roughly 39 donors, aged about 6 to 90 years, were systemically healthy Caucasian individuals from Russia. Roughly 9.5 milliliters of peripheral blood were drawn from each donor into EDTA-treated Vacutainer tubes. Ficoll-Paque density-gradient centrifugation was used to isolate PBMCs, with at least 6 million per sample. Trizol reagent was used to extract total RNA from PBMCs, with at least 5.5 micrograms per sample. For every donor, flow cytometry on a PBMC aliquot measured the percentage of naive CD45RAhigh/CD27high T cells. Overall study results and their limits: The percentage of naive T cells measured by flow cytometry correlated strongly with observed TCR beta diversity. As age increased, observed TCR beta diversity per million T cells dropped in a roughly linear way, and a significant reduction was already evident by age 40. Conclusive comparison of naive and antigen-experienced compartments was prevented by the profiling of bulk unsorted PBMCs. The CMV infection status of donors was not known, potentially confounding age-related changes in expanded clonotypes. The long-lived group showed more naive CD4+ T cells, fewer expanded clones and increased TCR diversity than the aged group, suggesting age selection. Estimates of total diversity based on one million sequenced T cells were regarded as lower bounds and as underestimates.

Unmatched junction bases come to 8, with V trimmed by 7 bases and J by 0 bases. In the germline V gene (reference sequence), CDR1 corresponds to SEHNR and CDR2 to FQNEAQ. From the cysteine up to the phenylalanine, the CDR3 has a length of 16 residues. Just CDR3 DNA is preserved here, 48 bases in frame from base 1. The library was produced with 5' RACE. Sequencing was performed on an Illumina HiSeq 2500. A second PCR of about 6 to 12 cycles was run with a J-beta primer mix and a sample-barcoded 5' primer. Each TCR beta cDNA molecule received a unique molecular identifier from a template-switch 5' adaptor carrying 12 random nucleotides. At least 2.5 million CDR3-containing paired-end reads were obtained from each sample. First-strand cDNA was synthesized from all RNA with the Mint cDNA synthesis kit, primed by a TRBC-specific oligonucleotide. All cDNA was treated with uracil-DNA glycosylase and then went through a first 18-cycle PCR with the universal primers M1SS and BC2_uni_R. The study's own analysis went as follows. For normalization, 1 million high-quality reads, each with a distinct molecular identifier, were randomly selected from each sample. Reads with shared molecular identifiers were discarded instead of being binned into consensus sequences. MiTCR, with a Q25 quality threshold and the strictest error-elimination algorithm, was used for CDR3 identification, clonotype clustering and error correction. A nonparametric unseen species model with Euler transformation was used to estimate a lower bound on total TCR beta diversity. The public reads were quality trimmed at Q25 with fastp and then assembled into clones with MiXCR by TCRdb, keeping productive beta chains. Entries that share a CDR3 protein sequence are merged under the most common genes and DNA. TCRdb assigned the V and J calls; the authors' analysis was not used. Across this sample there are hundreds of thousands of distinct CDR3 sequences, with about 28% seen only once. Of the sample, around 14% is held by the ten largest clones.

Sequences were obtained from blood. The chain links TRBV7-9 with TRBJ2-3, with 9 middle bases fitting TRBD1. The clonotype originates from a woman aged 80 or over in good health. Here the CDR3 is given as CASNSWDRASTDTQYF. The DNA reads as follows: TGTGCCAGCAACTCATGGGACAGGGCCAGCACAGATACGCAGTATTTT.